The next 5 T cell receptor beta chains were all read from a single sample in a study of CD8 T cells in ankylosing spondylitis (TCRdb year 2017). The method was 5' RACE. Sequencer: Illumina HiSeq 2500. Using fastp at Q25 and MiXCR, TCRdb reprocessed the public reads and kept productive beta chains. Entries that share a CDR3 protein sequence are merged under the most common genes and DNA. This sample has about 36,000 distinct CDR3 sequences in its table, and 5.5% to 7.5% of those were observed once. Approximately 12% of the sample is taken by the ten largest. The material sequenced was blood, either unsorted or a sorted T cell fraction (not recorded which). The receptors shown here come from a male donor with ankylosing spondylitis or in good health (not recorded which).

The CDR3 loop is CASSLVGTGTNTGELFF. CDR3 DNA sequence: TGTGCCAGCAGCTTAGTCGGGACAGGGACGAACACCGGGGAGCTGTTTTTT. The chain uses TRBV7-2 and TRBJ2-2; TRBD1 matches at 9 bases. This CDR3 comprises 17 residues. Germline-derived CDR1 and CDR2 are SGHTA and FQGNSA. With V trimmed by 1 base and J by 0 bases, 3 bases remained unmatched.

This clonotype was seen more than once but under ten times. A single base separates this from a much larger clone, so it may be a read error. The chain is built from TRBV20-1 and TRBJ2-3; no definite D call. Looked up from germline, CDR1 is DFQATT and CDR2 is SNEGSKA (reference sequence). The CDR3 is 19 amino acids. The CDR3 DNA reads as TGCTGTGCTAGAGATCAAGGACGGGTCCAAGATTGGAGCACAGATACGCAGTATTTT. Translating it yields CCARDQGRVQDWSTDTQYF.

This clonotype was picked up many times. The chain employs TRBV7-3 and TRBJ2-1; the D is unclear. CDR3 length: 12 residues. Germline loops: CDR1 SGHTA, CDR2 FQGTGA. V was trimmed by 1 base and J by 6 bases, leaving 4 bases between them. The CDR3 spells CASSLRPNEQFF. The CDR3 DNA reads as TGTGCCAGCAGCTTAAGACCCAATGAGCAGTTCTTC.

Many counts were recorded for this clonotype. The chain carries TRBV7-9 and TRBJ1-1; D unresolved. The germline V gene has CDR1 SEHNR and CDR2 FQNEAQ (reference sequence). With 5 bases removed from V and 5 bases from J, the gap between germline ends came to 6 bases. The CDR3 loop spans 11 amino acids. CDR3 loop: CASSPGTEAFF. The CDR3 region has the DNA TGTGCCAGCAGCCCTGGGACTGAAGCTTTCTTT. The full variable domain, rest sourced from reference TRBV7-9 and TRBJ1-1, is DTGVSQNPRHKITKRGQNVTFRCDPISEHNRLYWYRQTLGQGPEFLTYFQNEAQLEKSRLLSDRFSAERPKGSFSTLEIQRTEQGDSAMYLCASSPGTEAFFGQGTRLTVV.

This clonotype was detected ten times or more. The chain carries TRBV6-1 and TRBJ2-1; the match to TRBD2 covers 8 bases. The CDR3 sequence is 17 residues long. CDR1 is MNHNS and CDR2 is SASEGT in the germline V gene. The J segment lost 1 base and the V segment lost 2 bases, leaving 7 bases of the junction unmatched. CDR3 DNA sequence: TGTGCCAGCAGTGAACTAGCGGGTTGGGGGTCCTACAATGAGCAGTTCTTC. This translates into CASSELAGWGSYNEQFF.